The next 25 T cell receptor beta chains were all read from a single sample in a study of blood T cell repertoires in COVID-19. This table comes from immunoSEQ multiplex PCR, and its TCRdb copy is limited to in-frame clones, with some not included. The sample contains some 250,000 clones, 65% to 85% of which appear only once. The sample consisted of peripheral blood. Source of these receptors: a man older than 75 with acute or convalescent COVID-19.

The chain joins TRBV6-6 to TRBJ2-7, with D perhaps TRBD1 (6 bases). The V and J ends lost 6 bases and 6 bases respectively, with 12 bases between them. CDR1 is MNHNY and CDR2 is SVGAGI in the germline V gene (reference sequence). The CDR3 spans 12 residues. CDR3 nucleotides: TGTGCCAGCAGCCTAACAGGGATCGAGCAGTACTTC. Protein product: CASSLTGIEQYF.

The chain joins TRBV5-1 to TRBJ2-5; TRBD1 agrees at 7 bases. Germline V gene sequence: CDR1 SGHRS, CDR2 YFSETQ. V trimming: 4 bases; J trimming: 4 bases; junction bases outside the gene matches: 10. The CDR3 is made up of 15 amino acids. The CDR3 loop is CASSAWGTELETQYF. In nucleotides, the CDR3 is TGCGCCAGCAGCGCGTGGGGGACAGAGTTAGAGACCCAGTACTTC.

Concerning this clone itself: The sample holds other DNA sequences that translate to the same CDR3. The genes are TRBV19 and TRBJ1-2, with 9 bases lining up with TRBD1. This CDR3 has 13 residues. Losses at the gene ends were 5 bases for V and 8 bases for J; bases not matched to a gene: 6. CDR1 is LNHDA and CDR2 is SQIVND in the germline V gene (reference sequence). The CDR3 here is CASSPRTGDGYTF. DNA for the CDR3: TGTGCCAGTAGTCCCAGGACAGGGGACGGCTACACCTTC.

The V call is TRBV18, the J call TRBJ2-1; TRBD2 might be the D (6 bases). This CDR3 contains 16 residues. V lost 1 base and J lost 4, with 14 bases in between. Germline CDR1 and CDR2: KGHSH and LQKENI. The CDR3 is CASSPQGSSGYNEQFF. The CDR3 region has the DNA TGTGCCAGCTCACCACAGGGAAGTAGCGGTTACAATGAGCAGTTCTTC. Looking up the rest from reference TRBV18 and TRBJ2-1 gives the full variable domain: NAGVMQNPRHLVRRRGQEARLRCSPMKGHSHVYWYRQLPEEGLKFMVYLQKENIIDESGMPKERFSAEFPKEGPSILRIQQVVRGDSAAYFCASSPQGSSGYNEQFFGPGTRLTVL.

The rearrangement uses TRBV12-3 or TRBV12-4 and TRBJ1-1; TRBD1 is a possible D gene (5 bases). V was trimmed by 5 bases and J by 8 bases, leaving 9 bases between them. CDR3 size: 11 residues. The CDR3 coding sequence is TGTGCCAGCAGTCAAACAGGAGAAGCTTTCTTT. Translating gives CASSQTGEAFF.

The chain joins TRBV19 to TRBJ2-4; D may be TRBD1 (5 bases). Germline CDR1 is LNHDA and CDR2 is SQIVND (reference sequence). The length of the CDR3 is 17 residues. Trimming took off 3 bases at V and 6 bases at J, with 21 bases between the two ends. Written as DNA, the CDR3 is TGTGCCAGTAGTATCGGGTGGCAGGGTGGTTCGGGAAACATTCAGTACTTC. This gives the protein CASSIGWQGGSGNIQYF.

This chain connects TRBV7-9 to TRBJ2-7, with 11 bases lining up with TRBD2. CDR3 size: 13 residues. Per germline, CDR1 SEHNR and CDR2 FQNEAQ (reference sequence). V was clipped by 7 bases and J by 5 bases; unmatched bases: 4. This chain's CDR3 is CASMLAGGNEQYF. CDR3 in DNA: TGTGCCAGCATGCTAGCGGGAGGCAACGAGCAGTACTTC.

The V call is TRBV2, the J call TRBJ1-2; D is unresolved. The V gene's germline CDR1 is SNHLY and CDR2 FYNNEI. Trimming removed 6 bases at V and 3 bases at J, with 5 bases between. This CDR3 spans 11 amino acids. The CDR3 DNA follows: TGTGCCAGCAGCCAGTACTATGGCTACACCTTC. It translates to CASSQYYGYTF.

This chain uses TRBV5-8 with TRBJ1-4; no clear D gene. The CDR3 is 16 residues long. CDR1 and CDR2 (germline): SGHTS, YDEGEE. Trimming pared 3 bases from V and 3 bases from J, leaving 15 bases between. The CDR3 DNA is TGTGCCAGCAGCTCCGACGAGGGAAGGCCTAATGAAAAACTGTTTTTT. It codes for CASSSDEGRPNEKLFF.

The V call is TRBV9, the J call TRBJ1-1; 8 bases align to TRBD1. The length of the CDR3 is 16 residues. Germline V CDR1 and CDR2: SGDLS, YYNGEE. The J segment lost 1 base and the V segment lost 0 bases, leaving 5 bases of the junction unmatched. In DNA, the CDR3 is TGTGCCAGCAGCGTAGGCAGGGGGCAGCGGAACACTGAAGCTTTCTTT. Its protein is CASSVGRGQRNTEAFF.

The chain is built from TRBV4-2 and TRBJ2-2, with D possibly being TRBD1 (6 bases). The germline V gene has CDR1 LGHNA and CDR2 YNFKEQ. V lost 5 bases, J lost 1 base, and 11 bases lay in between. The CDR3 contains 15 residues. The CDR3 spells CASSTRQENTGELFF. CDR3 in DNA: TGTGCCAGCAGCACTCGACAGGAGAACACCGGGGAGCTGTTTTTT.

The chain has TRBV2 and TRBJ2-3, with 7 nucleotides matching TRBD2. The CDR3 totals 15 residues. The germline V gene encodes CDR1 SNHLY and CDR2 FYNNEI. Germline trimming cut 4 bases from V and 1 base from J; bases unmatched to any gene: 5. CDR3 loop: CASSGGSSRTDTQYF. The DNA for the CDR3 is TGTGCCAGCAGTGGCGGGAGCTCTCGCACAGATACGCAGTATTTT.

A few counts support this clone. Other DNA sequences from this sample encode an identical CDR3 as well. The CDR3 loop is CSVGQGAYEQYF. CDR3 sequence (DNA): TGCAGCGTTGGACAGGGGGCTTACGAGCAGTACTTC. The V and J genes are TRBV29-1 and TRBJ2-7; TRBD1 matches at 10 bases. The CDR3 loop spans 12 amino acids. Trimming took 4 bases from V and 4 from J; bases not matched to a gene: 1. Looked up from germline, CDR1 is SQVTM and CDR2 is ANQGSEA.

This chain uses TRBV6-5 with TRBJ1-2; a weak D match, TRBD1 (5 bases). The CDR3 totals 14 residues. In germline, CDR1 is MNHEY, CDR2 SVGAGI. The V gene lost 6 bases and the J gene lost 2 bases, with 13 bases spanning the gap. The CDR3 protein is CASRRDSRNYGYTF. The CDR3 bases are TGTGCCAGCAGGCGGGACTCTCGAAACTATGGCTACACCTTC.

This chain's CDR3 is CASSIDLVQPQHF. DNA of the CDR3: TGTGCCAGTAGTATAGATTTAGTTCAGCCCCAGCATTTT. The rearrangement links TRBV19 to TRBJ1-5; D uncertain. CDR1 and CDR2 (germline): LNHDA, SQIVND (reference sequence). The germline V and J ends were trimmed by 0 bases and 6 bases, with 6 bases remaining between them. The CDR3 contains 13 residues.

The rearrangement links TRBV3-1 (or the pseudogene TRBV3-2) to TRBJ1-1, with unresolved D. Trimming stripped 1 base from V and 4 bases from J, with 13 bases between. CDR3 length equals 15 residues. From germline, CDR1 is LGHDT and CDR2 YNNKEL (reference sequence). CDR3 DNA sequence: TGTGCCAGCAGCCAAGCTCGTGGAGGAGGCACTGAAGCTTTCTTT. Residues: CASSQARGGGTEAFF.

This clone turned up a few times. CDR3 DNA: TGTGCCAGCAGCGGATGGACAGCGAACACCGGGGAGCTGTTTTTT. It yields the protein CASSGWTANTGELFF. The chain links TRBV9 to TRBJ2-2; a weak D match, TRBD1 (6 bases). V dropped 3 bases and J dropped 0 bases, with 9 bases sitting between them. CDR3 length: 15 amino acids. CDR1 and CDR2 from the germline V gene are SGDLS and YYNGEE.

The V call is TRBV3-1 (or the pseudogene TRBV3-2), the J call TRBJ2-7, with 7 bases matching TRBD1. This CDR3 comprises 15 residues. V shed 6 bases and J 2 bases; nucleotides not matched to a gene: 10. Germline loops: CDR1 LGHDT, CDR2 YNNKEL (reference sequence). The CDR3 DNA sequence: TGTGCCAGCAGTCGACGGTGGGACAGTACCTACGAGCAGTACTTC. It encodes CASSRRWDSTYEQYF.

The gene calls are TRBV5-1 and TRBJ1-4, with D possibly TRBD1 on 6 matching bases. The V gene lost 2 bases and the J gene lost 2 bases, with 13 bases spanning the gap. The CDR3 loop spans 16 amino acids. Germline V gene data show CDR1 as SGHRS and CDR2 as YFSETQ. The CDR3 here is CASSFGTGSTNEKLFF. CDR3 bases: TGCGCCAGCAGCTTTGGCACAGGGAGTACTAATGAAAAACTGTTTTTT.

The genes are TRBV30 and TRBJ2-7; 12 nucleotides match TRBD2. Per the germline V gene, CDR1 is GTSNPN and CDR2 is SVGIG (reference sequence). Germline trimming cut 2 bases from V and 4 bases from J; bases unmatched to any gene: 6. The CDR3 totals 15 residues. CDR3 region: CAWSHKGLAGYEQYF. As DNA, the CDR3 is TGTGCCTGGAGTCACAAAGGACTAGCGGGGTACGAGCAGTACTTC.

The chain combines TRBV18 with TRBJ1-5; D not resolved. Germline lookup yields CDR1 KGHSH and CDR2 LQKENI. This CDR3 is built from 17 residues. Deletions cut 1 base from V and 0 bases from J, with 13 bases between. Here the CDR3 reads CASSPQGATLSNQPQHF. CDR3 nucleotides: TGTGCCAGCTCACCACAGGGAGCCACCCTTAGCAATCAGCCCCAGCATTTT. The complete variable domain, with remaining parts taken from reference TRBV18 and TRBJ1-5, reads NAGVMQNPRHLVRRRGQEARLRCSPMKGHSHVYWYRQLPEEGLKFMVYLQKENIIDESGMPKERFSAEFPKEGPSILRIQQVVRGDSAAYFCASSPQGATLSNQPQHFGDGTRLSIL.

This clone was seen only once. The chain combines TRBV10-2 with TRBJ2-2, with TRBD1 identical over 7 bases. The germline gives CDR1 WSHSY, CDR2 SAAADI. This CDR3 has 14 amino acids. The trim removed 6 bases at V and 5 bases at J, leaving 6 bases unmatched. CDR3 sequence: CASRGDSTTGELFF. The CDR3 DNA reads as TGCGCCAGCAGGGGGGACAGCACTACCGGGGAGCTGTTTTTT.

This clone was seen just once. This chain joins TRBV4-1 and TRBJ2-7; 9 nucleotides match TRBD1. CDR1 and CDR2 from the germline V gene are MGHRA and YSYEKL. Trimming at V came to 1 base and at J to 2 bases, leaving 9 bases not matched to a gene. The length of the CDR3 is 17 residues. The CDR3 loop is CASSQVSGQGLAYEQYF. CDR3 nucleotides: TGCGCCAGCAGCCAAGTGTCAGGACAGGGGCTAGCCTACGAGCAGTACTTC.

In DNA, the CDR3 is TGTGCCAGCAGTTCCCCTCCAGGGGGGGGAAACACCATATATTTT. This codes for CASSSPPGGGNTIYF. The chain is built from TRBV28 and TRBJ1-3; 7 nucleotides line up with TRBD1. V lost 4 bases and J lost 4; bases outside the gene matches: 7. There are 15 residues in the CDR3. In germline, CDR1 is MDHEN, CDR2 SYDVKM.

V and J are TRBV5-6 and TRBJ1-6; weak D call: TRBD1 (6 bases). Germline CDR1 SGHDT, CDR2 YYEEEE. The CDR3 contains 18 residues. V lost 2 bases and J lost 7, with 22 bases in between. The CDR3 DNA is TGTGCCAGCAGCTTTGACCCGGCGCACCAGGGGCGGAATTCACCCCTCCACTTT. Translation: CASSFDPAHQGRNSPLHF.